The source of this T cell receptor (beta chain) is a study of graft-versus-host responses after intestinal transplantation. In the study overall: In this cohort, recipients had multivisceral, liver-intestinal, or isolated intestinal transplants.

Comment on this clone: What it binds is not known.

Study results and limitations: Recipient marrow held GvH clones, some first seen in ileum or blood. Individuals who had graft-donor T cell macrochimerism had allografts that showed high graft-versus-host to host-versus-graft clonal ratios.

Germline-derived CDR1 and CDR2 are SGHRS and YFSETQ. Trimming cost V 1 base and J 2 bases, with 10 bases left between them. The CDR3 runs 15 residues. Clones were read by immunoSEQ multiplex PCR, and TCRdb kept only the in-frame ones, dropping some. The sample consists of around 30,000 clones, 70% to 90% of them appearing once. This chain joins TRBV5-1 and TRBJ1-3; D is unclear. The material sequenced was PBMCs, taken about 15 months after intestinal transplantation. The receptor was derived from a human patient who received an intestinal transplant, so some T cells may come from the graft donor. CDR3 bases: TGCGCCAGCAGCTTGTATGGTCCGCCTGGAAACACCATATATTTT. It codes for CASSLYGPPGNTIYF. Full variable domain (remainder filled in from reference TRBV5-1 and TRBJ1-3): KAGVTQTPRYLIKTRGQQVTLSCSPISGHRSVSWYQQTPGQGLQFLFEYFSETQRNKGNFPGRFSGRQFSNSRSEMNVSTLELGDSALYLCASSLYGPPGNTIYFGEGSWLTVV.